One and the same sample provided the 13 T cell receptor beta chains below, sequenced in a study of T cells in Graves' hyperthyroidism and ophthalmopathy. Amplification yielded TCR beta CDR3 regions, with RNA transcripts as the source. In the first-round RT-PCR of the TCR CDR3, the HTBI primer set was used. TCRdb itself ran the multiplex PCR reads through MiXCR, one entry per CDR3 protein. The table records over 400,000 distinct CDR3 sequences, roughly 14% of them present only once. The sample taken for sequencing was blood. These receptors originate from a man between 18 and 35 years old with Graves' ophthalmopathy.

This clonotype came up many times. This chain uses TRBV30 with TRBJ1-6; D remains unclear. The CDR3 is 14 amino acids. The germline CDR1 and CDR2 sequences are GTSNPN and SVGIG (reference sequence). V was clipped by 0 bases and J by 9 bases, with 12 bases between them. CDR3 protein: CAWSVLVPSSPLHF. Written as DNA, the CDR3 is TGTGCCTGGAGTGTACTAGTGCCCTCTTCACCCCTCCACTTT.

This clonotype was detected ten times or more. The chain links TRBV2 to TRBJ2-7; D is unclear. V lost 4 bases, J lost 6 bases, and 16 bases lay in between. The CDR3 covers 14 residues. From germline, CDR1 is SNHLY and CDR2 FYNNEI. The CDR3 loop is CASSATVSASEQYF. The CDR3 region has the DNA TGTGCCAGCAGTGCAACTGTCTCCGCTAGCGAGCAGTACTTC.

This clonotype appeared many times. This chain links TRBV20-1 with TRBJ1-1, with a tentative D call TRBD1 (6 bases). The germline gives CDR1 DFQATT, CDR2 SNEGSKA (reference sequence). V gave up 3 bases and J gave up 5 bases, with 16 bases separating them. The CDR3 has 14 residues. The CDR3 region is CSARAGGGETEAFF. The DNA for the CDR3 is TGCAGTGCTAGGGCCGGAGGGGGGGAAACTGAAGCTTTCTTT.

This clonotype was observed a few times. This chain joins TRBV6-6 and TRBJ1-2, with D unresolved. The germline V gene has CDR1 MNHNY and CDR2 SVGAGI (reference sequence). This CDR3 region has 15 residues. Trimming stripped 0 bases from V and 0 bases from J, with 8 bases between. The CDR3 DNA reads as TGTGCCAGCAGTTACTCGCAGACTTCTAACTATGGCTACACCTTC. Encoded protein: CASSYSQTSNYGYTF.

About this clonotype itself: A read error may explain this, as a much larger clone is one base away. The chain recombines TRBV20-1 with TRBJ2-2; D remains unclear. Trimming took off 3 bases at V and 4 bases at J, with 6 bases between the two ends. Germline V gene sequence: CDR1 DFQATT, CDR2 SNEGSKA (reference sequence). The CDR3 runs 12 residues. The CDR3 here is CSASQFTGELFF. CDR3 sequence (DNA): TGCAGTGCTAGCCAGTTCACCGGGGAGCTGTTTTTT.

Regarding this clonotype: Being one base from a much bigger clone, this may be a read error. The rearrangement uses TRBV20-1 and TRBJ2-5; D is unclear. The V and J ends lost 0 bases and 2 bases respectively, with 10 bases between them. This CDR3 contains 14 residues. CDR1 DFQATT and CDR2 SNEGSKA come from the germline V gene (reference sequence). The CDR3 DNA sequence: TGCAGTGCTAGAGACCCGGAGAGGCAAGAGACCCAGTACTTC. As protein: CSARDPERQETQYF.

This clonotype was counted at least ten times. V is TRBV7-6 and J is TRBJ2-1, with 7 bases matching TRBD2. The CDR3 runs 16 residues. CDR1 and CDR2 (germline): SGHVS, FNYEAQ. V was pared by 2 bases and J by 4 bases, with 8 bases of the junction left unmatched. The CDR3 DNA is TGTGCCAGCAGCTTAAGGTCTAGCGGAGGATACAATGAGCAGTTCTTC. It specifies CASSLRSSGGYNEQFF. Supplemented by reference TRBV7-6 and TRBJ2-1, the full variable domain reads GAGVSQSPRYKVTKRGQDVALRCDPISGHVSLYWYRQALGQGPEFLTYFNYEAQQDKSGLPNDRFSAERPEGSISTLTIQRTEQRDSAMYRCASSLRSSGGYNEQFFGPGTRLTVL.

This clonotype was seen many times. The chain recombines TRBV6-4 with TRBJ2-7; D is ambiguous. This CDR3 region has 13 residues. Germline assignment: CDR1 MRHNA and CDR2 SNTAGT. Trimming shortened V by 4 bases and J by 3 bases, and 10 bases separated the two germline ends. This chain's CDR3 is CASSGRLIYEQYF. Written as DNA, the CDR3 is TGTGCCAGCAGTGGACGACTCATCTACGAGCAGTACTTC.

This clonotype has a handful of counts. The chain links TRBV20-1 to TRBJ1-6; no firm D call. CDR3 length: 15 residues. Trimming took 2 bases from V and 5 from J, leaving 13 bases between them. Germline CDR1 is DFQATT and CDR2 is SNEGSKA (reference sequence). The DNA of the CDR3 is TGCAGTGCTAGATCGACCGGAGTAGATAATTCACCCCTCCACTTT. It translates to CSARSTGVDNSPLHF.

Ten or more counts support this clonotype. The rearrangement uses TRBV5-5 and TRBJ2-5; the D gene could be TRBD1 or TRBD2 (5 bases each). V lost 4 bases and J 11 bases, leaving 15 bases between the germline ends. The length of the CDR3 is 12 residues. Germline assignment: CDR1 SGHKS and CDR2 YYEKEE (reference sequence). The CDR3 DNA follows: TGTGCCAGCAGCCGTCTTCTGGGGGTACAGTACTTC. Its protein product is CASSRLLGVQYF.

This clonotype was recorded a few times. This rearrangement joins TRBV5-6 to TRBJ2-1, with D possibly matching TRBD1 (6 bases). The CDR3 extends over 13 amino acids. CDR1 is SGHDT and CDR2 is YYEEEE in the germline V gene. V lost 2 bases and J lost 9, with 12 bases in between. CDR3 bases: TGTGCCAGCAGCTTTATTACAGGGAGTGAGCAGTTCTTC. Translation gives CASSFITGSEQFF.

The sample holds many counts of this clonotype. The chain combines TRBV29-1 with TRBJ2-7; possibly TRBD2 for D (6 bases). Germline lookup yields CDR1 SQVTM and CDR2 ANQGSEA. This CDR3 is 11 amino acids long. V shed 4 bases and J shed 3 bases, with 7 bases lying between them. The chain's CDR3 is CSVVGGYEQYF. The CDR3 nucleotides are TGCAGCGTTGTCGGGGGCTACGAGCAGTACTTC.

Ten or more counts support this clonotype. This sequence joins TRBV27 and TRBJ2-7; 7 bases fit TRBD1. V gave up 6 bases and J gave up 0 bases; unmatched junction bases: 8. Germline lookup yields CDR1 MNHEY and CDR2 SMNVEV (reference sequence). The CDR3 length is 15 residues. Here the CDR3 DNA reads TGTGCCAGCAGCCAACCGGGACAGATCTCCTACGAGCAGTACTTC. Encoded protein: CASSQPGQISYEQYF.